This entry features one T cell receptor beta chain sequence. This record comes from a study of blood T cell repertoires in COVID-19. Study overall: Samples representing acute and convalescent COVID-19 were sourced from the United States, Italy and Spain.

Per the original methods: Amplifying reference gene primers gave estimates of nucleated cell counts. Here immunoSEQ multiplex PCR was the method, and the copy in TCRdb shows in-frame clones only, minus some. The V and J calls and the clone size are those of that table, but D and trimming were determined from the DNA. The table has approximately 220,000 clones, approximately 80% seen once. Germline-derived CDR1 and CDR2 are GTSNPN and SVGIG (reference sequence). The CDR3 has 12 residues. Trimming cost V 0 bases and J 8 bases, with 7 bases left between them. The TCR comes from a woman in her seventies with acute or convalescent COVID-19. The chain links TRBV30 to TRBJ1-4, with D unclear. Source material: peripheral blood. In nucleotides, the CDR3 is TGTGCCTGGAGTGTAGCGGGAGAAAAACTGTTTTTT. Translating it yields CAWSVAGEKLFF. Combining the CDR3 with reference TRBV30 and TRBJ1-4 gives the whole variable domain SQTIHQWPATLVQPVGSPLSLECTVEGTSNPNLYWYRQAAGRGLQLLFYSVGIGQISSEVPQNLSASRPQDRQFILSSKKLLLSDSGFYLCAWSVAGEKLFFGSGTQLSVL.